This TCR beta chain is from a study of shared clonotypes between healthy human individuals. Study-level findings and limits: The generation probabilities recorded for non-shared clonotypes fell below those of clonotypes shared by all four donors. Sequencing of the sorted subsets was shown by rarefaction to be incomplete despite large depth. Relative to memory subsets, naive subsets generally showed larger estimated richness.

Naive CD8 cells lacked CD45RO, underwent positive selection for CCR7 and left out terminally differentiated effector memory CD45RA+ cells. This CDR3 has 14 amino acids. Germline V gene lookup returns CDR1 LNHDA and CDR2 SQIVND (reference sequence). The V segment lost 5 bases and the J segment 2 bases; nucleotides outside the gene matches: 4. As concerns this clone: Its antigen is currently unknown.

Sequencing used immunoSEQ multiplex PCR; TCRdb keeps in-frame clones, though not all of them. The top ten hold roughly 0.1% of the sample, which has roughly 550,000 clones, roughly 95% seen once. The sequence was collected from a woman in her twenties or thirties in good health. The chain couples TRBV19 to TRBJ2-7; 9 bases align to TRBD1. The sequenced material came from naive CD8+ T cells sorted from blood. In DNA, the CDR3 is TGTGCCAGTAGTTCGGACAGGGGAACCTACGAGCAGTACTTC. Amino acids: CASSSDRGTYEQYF.